This T cell receptor (beta chain) emerged from a study of spatial heterogeneity in lung cancer. Time point meaning: sample taken at primary tumor resection. Unsorted whole RNA samples from tumor, nontumor lung or frozen PBMC were sequenced. This clonotype was detected a few times. Trimming stripped 0 bases from V and 4 bases from J, with 19 bases between. CDR1 and CDR2 (germline): MNHEY, SVGAGI. This CDR3 region has 17 residues. Carried by each TCR cDNA molecule was a unique molecular identifier. TCRdb reprocessed the 5' RACE reads with MiXCR, giving one entry per CDR3 protein. The sample holds 95,000 or so distinct CDR3 sequences, approximately 8.9% seen once.

The clonotype was recovered from a male donor with early-stage non-small cell lung cancer. J is TRBJ2-7 and V is TRBV6-5; tentative D call: TRBD1 (8 bases). The material sequenced was PBMCs, taken at surgery. CDR3 DNA: TGTGCCAGCAGTTACTCGAGCCGAGACAGGGGAGGGTACGAGCAGTACTTC. This codes for CASSYSSRDRGGYEQYF.